This T cell receptor (beta chain) was recovered during a study of T cell responses to AZD1222 COVID-19 vaccine. Overall study: Second doses that came at about 4 or about 12 weeks were put together.

Study observations and caveats: Spike-spanning, vaccine-associated CD4 TCRs were dominant at 160-218 and 743-854. White British ancestry dominated among donors, who included more females, and clonal diversity was possibly underestimated. The number of AZD1222 recipients seropositive at baseline was only 5 to 7.

Sequencing used immunoSEQ multiplex PCR; TCRdb keeps in-frame clones, though not all of them. The sample carries fewer than 200,000 clones, almost 95% recorded once. V was pared by 4 bases and J by 0 bases, with 3 bases of the junction left unmatched. The CDR3 is 15 residues long. Germline-derived CDR1 and CDR2 are LNHDA and SQIVND (reference sequence). Remarks on this clone: The antigen is unknown.

The J gene is TRBJ1-3, the V gene TRBV19; 7 positions agree with TRBD1. Sequenced material: peripheral blood, taken on day 0 of AZD1222 vaccination. The TCR sequence derives from an adult in good health. The CDR3: CASSRGTASGNTIYF. CDR3 sequence (DNA): TGTGCCAGTAGTAGGGGGACAGCCTCTGGAAACACCATATATTTT. The complete variable domain, with remaining parts taken from reference TRBV19 and TRBJ1-3, reads DGGITQSPKYLFRKEGQNVTLSCEQNLNHDAMYWYRQDPGQGLRLIYYSQIVNDFQKGDIAEGYSVSREKKESFPLTVTSAQKNPTAFYLCASSRGTASGNTIYFGEGSWLTVV.